These T cell receptor beta chains were read from a single sample in a study of blood T cell repertoires in COVID-19. Sequencing used immunoSEQ multiplex PCR; TCRdb keeps in-frame clones, though not all of them. This table holds approximately 300,000 clones, around 88% found once. Sequencing was carried out using peripheral blood. These receptor sequences come from a woman between 50 and 59 years old with acute or convalescent COVID-19. Each CDR3 is given with its conserved first and last residue. A D gene is named only where the DNA matches it firmly. Rows give clone size only sometimes, using once, few, many, or a class for an expanded clone.

- few TRBJ2-5 TRBV24-1 TGTGCCACCAGTGATTCCCGGGGAGCGGCAGAGACCCAGTACTTC CATSDSRGAAETQYF
TRBD1 once TRBJ2-5 TRBV9 TGTGCCAGCAGCGTAGGAGTGGTGGGACAGTATGGGGCCCAGTACTTC CASSVGVVGQYGAQYF
- - TRBJ2-5 TRBV15 TGTGCCACCAGCAGAGATCGAGCCCAAGAGACCCAGTACTTC CATSRDRAQETQYF
- few TRBJ2-2 TRBV24-1 TGTGCCACCAGTGATGCCGGGACTCAAAACACCGGGGAGCTGTTTTTT CATSDAGTQNTGELFF
TRBD1 - TRBJ1-5 TRBV20-1 TGCAGTGCTAGTCTGACAGGGCCCAATCAGCCCCAGCATTTT CSASLTGPNQPQHF
- once TRBJ2-7 TRBV29-1 TGCAGCGTTGTGGCGGCATTTACCCCCCACGAGCAGTACTTC CSVVAAFTPHEQYF
TRBD1 - TRBJ1-1 TRBV9 TGTGCCAGCAGCGCGGGAGGGGGCGGCATGAACACTGAAGCTTTCTTT CASSAGGGGMNTEAFF
TRBD1 - TRBJ2-7 TRBV6-6 TGTGCCAGCAAGAGTGAGGGACAGAGCTACGAGCAGTACTTC CASKSEGQSYEQYF
TRBD1 - TRBJ1-3 TRBV5-3 TGTGCCAGAAGCTATTCAACCGGGACAGGGTCGTTCGGAAACACCATATATTTT CARSYSTGTGSFGNTIYF
TRBD1 - TRBJ2-3 TRBV18 TGTGCCAGCTCACCAAAACAGGGGGCAGATACGCAGTATTTT CASSPKQGADTQYF
- - TRBJ1-5 TRBV7-8 TGTGCCAGCAGCTTAGGAACTTTCCTTAGCAATCAGCCCCAGCATTTT CASSLGTFLSNQPQHF
- - TRBJ1-5 TRBV30 TGTGCCTCGGCGGGGGGGAATCAGCCCCAGCATTTT CASAGGNQPQHF
TRBD1 - TRBJ2-1 TRBV15 TGTGCCACCAGCGGGGACAGGGTGTTGAGGGAGGACCGCACTGAGCAGTTCTTC CATSGDRVLREDRTEQFF
TRBD2 - TRBJ2-1 TRBV7-2 TGTGCCAGCAGCCCTCGGACTAGGGCTGGCAATGAGCAGTTCTTC CASSPRTRAGNEQFF
TRBD1 - TRBJ2-1 TRBV5-1 TGCGCCAGCAGCTGGACCGGGACAGGAGGTGAGCAGTTCTTC CASSWTGTGGEQFF
- - TRBJ2-2 TRBV15 TGTGCCACCAGCAAAGGTCCCACAGGGGGGGAGCTGTTTTTT CATSKGPTGGELFF
- - TRBJ2-5 TRBV24-1 TGTGCCACCAGTGACGGGAGCCAAGAGACCCAGTACTTC CATSDGSQETQYF
TRBD1 - TRBJ1-5 TRBV6-5 TGTGCCAGCAGCTACAGGGGCTATAGCAATCAGCCCCAGCATTTT CASSYRGYSNQPQHF
- - TRBJ2-2 TRBV19 TGTGCCAGTAGTATGCAGGGAGGCACCGGGGAGCTGTTTTTT CASSMQGGTGELFF
- - TRBJ2-2 TRBV4-2 TGTGCCAGCAGCCAAGATCGAGACAGAACGAACACCGGGGAGCTGTTTTTT CASSQDRDRTNTGELFF
TRBD2 - TRBJ2-2 TRBV27 TGTGCCAGCAGTTTAATCTTTGGGAGGGCGGGTTTGGACACCGGGGAGCTGTTTTTT CASSLIFGRAGLDTGELFF
TRBD2 - TRBJ2-1 TRBV27 TGTGCCAGCAGAAAACCGGGACTAGCGGGAGATGAGGGCAGGGGGGGCTCCTACAATGAGCAGTTCTTC CASRKPGLAGDEGRGGSYNEQFF
TRBD1 - TRBJ2-7 TRBV28 TGTGCCAGCAGTTCGACAGGGGGCTACTACGAGCAGTACTTC CASSSTGGYYEQYF
TRBD1 - TRBJ1-2 TRBV4-3 TGCGCCAGCAGCCAGGGAGGACAGGGAATAGGCTACACCTTC CASSQGGQGIGYTF
- - TRBJ2-2 TRBV28 TGTGCCAGCAGTCCGACGGGACTCGGAGGGACCGGGGAGCTGTTTTTT CASSPTGLGGTGELFF
TRBD2 - TRBJ2-2 TRBV19 TGTGCCAGTAGTATAGAGGCCCCACTAGCGGGAGGGTCCCCTTCGATGGCCGGGGAGCTGTTTTTT CASSIEAPLAGGSPSMAGELFF
TRBD1 - TRBJ2-7 TRBV4-1 TGCGCCAGCAGCCGGGGGACAGGGGGCGCTTACGAGCAGTACTTC CASSRGTGGAYEQYF
- once TRBJ2-7 TRBV4-1 TGCGCCAGCAGCCAAGCCCTTCTACCCTCCTACGAGCAGTACTTC CASSQALLPSYEQYF
- - TRBJ2-1 TRBV5-1 TGCGCCAGCAGCCGGGGGGCGGAGCGCAATGAGCAGTTCTTC CASSRGAERNEQFF
TRBD1 - TRBJ2-1 TRBV18 TGTGCCAGCTCACCTGGACAGGGAACCTACAATGAGCAGTTCTTC CASSPGQGTYNEQFF
TRBD2 - TRBJ2-7 TRBV28 TGTGCCAGCAGCCGCCTAGCGGGAGGAACCTACGAGCAGTACTTC CASSRLAGGTYEQYF
TRBD1 - TRBJ2-3 TRBV6-5 TGTGCCAGCAGTTTCTTCTCGACAGGGCGAGATACGCAGTATTTT CASSFFSTGRDTQYF
TRBD1 - TRBJ2-7 TRBV5-1 TGCGCCAGCAGCCCAGGTCTTAGGACAGGGGGCGACGAGCAGTACTTC CASSPGLRTGGDEQYF
TRBD2 - TRBJ2-2 TRBV4-3 TGCGCCAGCAGACCGAGCGGGAGCAGCACCGGGGAGCTGTTTTTT CASRPSGSSTGELFF
- once TRBJ1-4 TRBV6-5 TGTGCCAGCAGTAGGGGCGCCGTGTTTGAAAAACTGTTTTTT CASSRGAVFEKLFF
TRBD1 - TRBJ1-1 TRBV5-1 TGCGCCAGCAGCACGACAGGGTTCGACACTGAAGCTTTCTTT CASSTTGFDTEAFF
- - TRBJ2-5 TRBV15 TGTGCCACCAGCAGAAATTGGGCAGTCCAAGAGACCCAGTACTTC CATSRNWAVQETQYF
TRBD1 - TRBJ1-5 TRBV6-6 TGTGCCAGCAGTACAGGGGAAATTGGCAATCAGCCCCAGCATTTT CASSTGEIGNQPQHF
TRBD2 - TRBJ2-5 TRBV30 TGTGCCTGGAAGGCTAGCGGGAACCAAGAGACCCAGTACTTC CAWKASGNQETQYF
- - TRBJ2-6 TRBV5-1 TGCGCCAGCAGCTTGCCCGACAGCTCTGGGGCCAACGTCCTGACTTTC CASSLPDSSGANVLTF
- - TRBJ2-1 TRBV6-4 TGTGCCAGCAGTTCGGGGGAATCCTACAATGAGCAGTTCTTC CASSSGESYNEQFF
- - TRBJ1-3 TRBV7-6 TGTGCCAGCAGCTTAGGCACGAGCTCTGGAAACACCATATATTTT CASSLGTSSGNTIYF
TRBD1 - TRBJ1-4 TRBV3-1/TRBV3-2 TGTGCCAGCAGCCAACTCCCCACAGGGGGAGAGGAAAAACTGTTTTTT CASSQLPTGGEEKLFF
- - TRBJ2-5 TRBV7-2 TGTGCCAGCAGCTTAACGGGGAGAAGTCAAGAGACCCAGTACTTC CASSLTGRSQETQYF
- - TRBJ2-2 TRBV28 TGTGCCAGCAGCCCAGGGTCCGCGAACACCGGGGAGCTGTTTTTT CASSPGSANTGELFF
TRBD1 - TRBJ2-7 TRBV6-1 TGTGCCAGCAGTGAATTATCCGGACAGGAGTCCTACGAGCAGTACTTC CASSELSGQESYEQYF
- - TRBJ2-7 TRBV4-1 TGCGCCAGCAGCAGTAACCCCCGGACTTCCACAAACTACGAGCAGTACTTC CASSSNPRTSTNYEQYF
TRBD2 few TRBJ2-7 TRBV24-1 TGTGCCACCAGTGATAGGAGAGCGGGAGATCACGAGCAGTACTTC CATSDRRAGDHEQYF
- - TRBJ2-7 TRBV7-9 TGTGCCAGCTCCTCCGGGACATTATCTTACGAGCAGTACTTC CASSSGTLSYEQYF
TRBD1 - TRBJ2-2 TRBV29-1 TGCAGCGTCCGCGACGGGACAGGTTCCGGGGAGCTGTTTTTT CSVRDGTGSGELFF
TRBD2 - TRBJ2-1 TRBV24-1 TGTGCCACCAGTGATCCCGGGACTAGCGGGCGCAATGAGCAGTTCTTC CATSDPGTSGRNEQFF
- - TRBJ1-2 TRBV6-1 TGTGCCAGCAGTGAAGGGTTAGCTAACTATGGCTACACCTTC CASSEGLANYGYTF
TRBD2 - TRBJ2-1 TRBV9 TGTGCCAGCAGCGCCGGGACTAGCGGGAGACGCCGGGGCTATGAGCAGTTCTTC CASSAGTSGRRRGYEQFF
- - TRBJ2-7 TRBV5-1 TGCGCCAGCACCCCTACAGGTAACTCCTACGAGCAGTACTTC CASTPTGNSYEQYF